Below are 17 T cell receptor beta chains sequenced from a single sample in a study of T cell repertoires in cytomegalovirus infection. MiXCR, applied by TCRdb to the reads, yields one record per CDR3 protein. The sample holds more than 650,000 distinct CDR3 sequences; approximately 34% are singletons and the top ten take around 2.8%. The sample comprised PBMCs. The receptors were gathered from a human donor in good health (CMV status not recorded). Some clones in this sample may be carry-over from other donors' samples.

CDR3 DNA sequence: TGTGCCAGCAGTCAAAGCGGGGGTGAACAAGAGACCCAGTACTTC. This translates into CASSQSGGEQETQYF. The rearrangement joins TRBV6-5 to TRBJ2-5; 8 nucleotides line up with TRBD2. This CDR3 is built from 15 residues. V lost 5 bases and J lost 2; bases outside the gene matches: 7. CDR1 and CDR2 (germline): MNHEY, SVGAGI.

This clonotype has a count of ten or more. The rearrangement joins TRBV7-2 to TRBJ2-7; either TRBD1 or TRBD2 may fit D (5 bases each). The CDR3 sequence is 14 residues long. The V end lost 2 bases, the J end lost 2 bases, and 10 bases lay between the germline ends. Germline values: CDR1 SGHTA, CDR2 FQGNSA. The CDR3 sequence: CASSLTRDPYEQYF. Here the CDR3 DNA reads TGTGCCAGCAGCTTAACCAGGGACCCCTACGAGCAGTACTTC.

Notes on this clonotype: This CDR3 is missing its conserved last phenylalanine or tryptophan, likely due to a read error. CDR3 amino acids: CASSLAPDRSGLYGYTS. The CDR3 DNA sequence: TGTGCCAGCAGCTTAGCGCCAGACAGGTCGGGACTCTATGGCTACACCTCC. This chain uses TRBV11-2 with TRBJ1-2, with D maybe TRBD1 (6 bases). Germline loops: CDR1 SGHAT, CDR2 FQNNGV. V was cut by 1 base and J by 4 bases, with 19 bases left in between. The CDR3 is 17 residues long.

The chain recombines TRBV18 with TRBJ1-1; D ambiguous. The CDR3 runs 17 residues. Trimming cost V 2 bases and J 0 bases, with 16 bases left between them. Germline CDR1 KGHSH, CDR2 LQKENI. DNA for the CDR3: TGTGCCAGCTCACCAGTACAGCCGAATACCATGAACACTGAAGCTTTCTTT. The encoded protein is CASSPVQPNTMNTEAFF.

This clonotype was seen a few times. The chain is built from TRBV15 and TRBJ2-5; D is ambiguous. Trimming took off 1 base at V and 5 bases at J, with 8 bases between the two ends. The germline V gene has CDR1 LNHNV and CDR2 YYDKDF (reference sequence). This CDR3 comprises 13 residues. This CDR3 reads CATSRVWWETQYF. Here the CDR3 DNA reads TGTGCCACCAGCAGAGTTTGGTGGGAGACCCAGTACTTC. Complete variable domain (other parts from reference TRBV15 and TRBJ2-5): DAMVIQNPRYQVTQFGKPVTLSCSQTLNHNVMYWYQQKSSQAPKLLFHYYDKDFNNEADTPDNFQSRRPNTSFCFLDIRSPGLGDTAMYLCATSRVWWETQYFGPGTRLLVL.

CDR3 in amino acids: CASSQDIAGGPNRTQYF. As DNA, the CDR3 is TGCGCCAGCAGCCAAGATATAGCGGGGGGCCCCAATCGGACCCAGTACTTC. The rearrangement uses TRBV4-1 and TRBJ2-5; 10 positions match TRBD2. The V gene end was trimmed by 0 bases and the J gene end by 7 bases; junction bases not matched to a gene: 11. The CDR3 sequence is 17 residues long. Germline V gene data show CDR1 as MGHRA and CDR2 as YSYEKL.

There are a few counts of this clonotype. V is TRBV5-1 and J is TRBJ2-3; either TRBD1 or TRBD2 may supply D (5 bases each). Germline lookup yields CDR1 SGHRS and CDR2 YFSETQ. The V and J ends lost 2 bases and 7 bases respectively, with 17 bases between them. The CDR3 has 15 residues. CDR3 amino acids: CASSFGTGASHTQYF. The CDR3 DNA reads as TGCGCCAGCAGCTTCGGGACCGGGGCTAGCCATACGCAGTATTTT. The full variable domain, in which reference TRBV5-1 and TRBJ2-3 provide the parts outside the CDR3, is KAGVTQTPRYLIKTRGQQVTLSCSPISGHRSVSWYQQTPGQGLQFLFEYFSETQRNKGNFPGRFSGRQFSNSRSEMNVSTLELGDSALYLCASSFGTGASHTQYFGPGTRLTVL.

The rearrangement links TRBV6-1 to TRBJ1-1, with 12 bases lining up with TRBD1. The germline V gene has CDR1 MNHNS and CDR2 SASEGT. V shed 6 bases, J shed 10 bases, and the junction held 3 bases outside the gene matches. CDR3 size: 12 residues. The CDR3 DNA is TGTGCCAGCAGGGGGACAGGGGGCCCAGCTTTCTTT. This encodes CASRGTGGPAFF.

This rearrangement joins TRBV7-2 to TRBJ2-5; maybe TRBD1 (5 bases). Germline CDR1 SGHTA, CDR2 FQGNSA. There are 15 residues in the CDR3. V was pared by 5 bases and J by 5 bases, with 18 bases between. CDR3 sequence: CASSINGVGVETQYF. The CDR3 bases are TGTGCCAGCAGCATTAATGGGGTAGGGGTGGAGACCCAGTACTTC.

The CDR3 here is CASRRQGHTGELFF. CDR3 coding DNA: TGTGCCAGCAGGAGACAGGGTCACACCGGGGAGCTGTTTTTT. V is TRBV28 and J is TRBJ2-2, with 7 bases aligning to TRBD1. This CDR3 has 14 amino acids. The germline V gene has CDR1 MDHEN and CDR2 SYDVKM. The trim removed 6 bases at V and 3 bases at J, leaving 4 bases unmatched.

On this clonotype: The missing conserved phenylalanine or tryptophan at the end of this CDR3 makes a read error likely. The limits of the CDR3 on the DNA are not certain, so only TCRdb's listed CDR3 is given. J is TRBJ2-1 and V is TRBV7-2; TRBD2 is taken as the D call from the table, unchecked against the DNA. Per the germline V gene, CDR1 is SGHTA and CDR2 is FQGNSA. The CDR3 adds up to 18 amino acids, both ends counted. The CDR3 here is CASSLGLAGGSTADEQLL.

The chain combines TRBV20-1 with TRBJ2-3; D unresolved. The CDR3 sequence is 15 residues long. Trimming removed 6 bases from V and 0 bases from J, with 16 bases in between. Germline loops: CDR1 DFQATT, CDR2 SNEGSKA (reference sequence). CDR3 DNA sequence: TGCAGTGCCAGCCCCCCGACTTTTAGCACAGATACGCAGTATTTT. Translated, it gives CSASPPTFSTDTQYF.

This chain links TRBV2 with TRBJ1-4; 9 positions match TRBD1. J gave up 7 bases and V 6 bases, and 6 bases lay outside the gene matches. Looked up from germline, CDR1 is SNHLY and CDR2 is FYNNEI. This CDR3 has 14 amino acids. CDR3 DNA: TGTGCCAGCAGACGACAGGGGGGCCGTGAAAAACTGTTTTTT. Protein sequence: CASRRQGGREKLFF.

This clonotype appeared a few times. The chain employs TRBV19 and TRBJ1-3; TRBD1 matches at 7 bases. This CDR3 is built from 14 residues. CDR1 and CDR2 from the germline V gene are LNHDA and SQIVND (reference sequence). V trimming: 4 bases; J trimming: 7 bases; junction bases outside the gene matches: 7. The CDR3 region is CASSTGTALNTIYF. CDR3 sequence (DNA): TGTGCCAGTAGTACCGGGACAGCCCTTAACACCATATATTTT.

The rearrangement uses TRBV30 and TRBJ2-7; D might be TRBD2 (6 bases). The end of the DNA is better explained by TRBJ2-1, so the J call may be wrong. The length of the CDR3 is 12 residues. In germline, CDR1 is GTSNPN, CDR2 SVGIG (reference sequence). CDR3 region: CAWREGSYEQFF. The CDR3, as DNA: TGTGCCTGGAGGGAGGGGTCCTACGAGCAGTTCTTC.

This clonotype was observed a handful of times. This chain links TRBV28 with TRBJ1-5; possible D gene TRBD1, 5 bases. Trimming left V 4 bases short and J 1 base short, with 14 bases between. This CDR3 has 16 residues. The germline V gene has CDR1 MDHEN and CDR2 SYDVKM. This chain's CDR3 is CASSSPGRESNQPQHF. The CDR3 bases are TGTGCCAGCAGTTCGCCGGGACGGGAAAGCAATCAGCCCCAGCATTTT.

V is TRBV24-1 and J is TRBJ2-1; 9 nucleotides agree with TRBD1. The CDR3 has 14 amino acids. Germline lookup yields CDR1 KGHDR and CDR2 SFDVKD. The J segment lost 4 bases and the V segment lost 7 bases, leaving 4 bases of the junction unmatched. The CDR3 reads CATRGTGSYNEQFF. The CDR3 DNA sequence: TGTGCCACCAGAGGGACAGGGAGTTACAATGAGCAGTTCTTC.